The TCR beta chain described here comes from a study of T-cell memory formation after mild COVID-19. A single record per CDR3 protein comes from TCRdb applying MiXCR to the 5' RACE reads. The repertoire has 500,000 to 550,000 distinct CDR3 sequences, around 21% of them found once; the top ten carry approximately 12%. Germline assignment: CDR1 SEHNR and CDR2 FQNEAQ (reference sequence). The V gene end was trimmed by 5 bases and the J gene end by 8 bases; junction bases not matched to a gene: 8. The CDR3 totals 13 residues. Worth noting for this clonotype: The antigen is undetermined.

Whole-study results and caveats: Pre-infection memory already had some responding clones, implying cross-reactive memory joined.

Sequencing used PBMCs or a T cell subset sorted from them (not recorded which). The gene calls are TRBV7-9 and TRBJ1-2; 7 nucleotides agree with TRBD1. This clonotype originated in an adult woman who had mild COVID-19 (a few samples of this study predate the infection). Cell type and time point are not known. CDR3 loop: CASSMTGTRGYTF. Written as DNA, the CDR3 is TGTGCCAGCAGCATGACAGGGACAAGGGGCTACACCTTC.